The following is a T cell receptor (beta chain) sequence with its context. Generated by immunoSEQ multiplex PCR, the TCRdb table keeps only in-frame clones and is missing some. The sample lists tens of thousands of clones, about 88% occurring once. This sample is drawn from a study of blood T cell repertoires in COVID-19. V was cut by 0 bases and J by 5 bases, with 6 bases left in between. This CDR3 is built from 14 residues. The V gene's germline CDR1 is KGHDR and CDR2 SFDVKD. The chain links TRBV24-1 to TRBJ2-2; unclear D gene. The sequence derives from a human donor in a cohort sampled during active COVID-19. The material sequenced was peripheral blood. The DNA of the CDR3 is TGTGCCACCAGTGATTTGATCGGTACCGGGGAGCTGTTTTTT. Its protein product is CATSDLIGTGELFF.